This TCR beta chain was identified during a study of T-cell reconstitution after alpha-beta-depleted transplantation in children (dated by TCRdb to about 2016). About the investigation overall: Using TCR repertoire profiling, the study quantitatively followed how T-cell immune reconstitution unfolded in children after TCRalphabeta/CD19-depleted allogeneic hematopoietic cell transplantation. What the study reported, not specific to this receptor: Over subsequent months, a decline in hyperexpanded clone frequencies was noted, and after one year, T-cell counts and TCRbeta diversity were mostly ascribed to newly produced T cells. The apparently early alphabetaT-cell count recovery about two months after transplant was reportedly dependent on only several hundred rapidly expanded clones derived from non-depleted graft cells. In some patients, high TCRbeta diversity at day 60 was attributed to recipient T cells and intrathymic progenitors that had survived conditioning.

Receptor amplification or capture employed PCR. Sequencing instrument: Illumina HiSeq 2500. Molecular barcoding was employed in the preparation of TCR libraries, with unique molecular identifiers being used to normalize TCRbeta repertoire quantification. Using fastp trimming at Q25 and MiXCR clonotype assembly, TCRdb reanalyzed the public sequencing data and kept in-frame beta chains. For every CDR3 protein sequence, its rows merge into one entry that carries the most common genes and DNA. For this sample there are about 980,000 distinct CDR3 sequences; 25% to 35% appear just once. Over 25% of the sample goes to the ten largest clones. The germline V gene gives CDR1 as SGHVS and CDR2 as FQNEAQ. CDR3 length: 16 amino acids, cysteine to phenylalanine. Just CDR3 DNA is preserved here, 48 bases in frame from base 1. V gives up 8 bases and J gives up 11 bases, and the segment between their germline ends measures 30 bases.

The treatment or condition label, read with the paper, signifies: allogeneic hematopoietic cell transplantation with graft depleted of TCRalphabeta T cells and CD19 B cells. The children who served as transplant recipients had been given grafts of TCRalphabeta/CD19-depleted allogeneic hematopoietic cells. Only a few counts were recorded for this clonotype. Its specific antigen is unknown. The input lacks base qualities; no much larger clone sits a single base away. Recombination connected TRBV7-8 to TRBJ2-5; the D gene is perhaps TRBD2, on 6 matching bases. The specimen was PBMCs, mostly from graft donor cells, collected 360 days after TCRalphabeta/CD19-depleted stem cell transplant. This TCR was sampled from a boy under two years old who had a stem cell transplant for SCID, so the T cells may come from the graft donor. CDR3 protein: CASVRSPVRRDAGQYF. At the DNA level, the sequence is TGTGCCAGCGTTCGGTCTCCTGTCCGACGAGATGCGGGACAGTACTTC.